Each of the 29 T cell receptor beta chains below was sequenced from the same sample in a study of shared clonotypes between healthy human individuals. Profiled with immunoSEQ multiplex PCR; TCRdb holds only in-frame clones, not every one. The sample contains over a million clones, more than 95% of which appear only once. The sample consisted of naive CD4+ T cells sorted from blood. Sample subset: CD45RA+ positively selected. These receptors were obtained from a man aged 30 to 39 in good health.

As regards this clone: Other nucleotide sequences in the sample specify the same CDR3. The chain combines TRBV27 with TRBJ2-7; 9 nucleotides line up with TRBD2. The CDR3 length is 14 residues. Germline V gene data show CDR1 as MNHEY and CDR2 as SMNVEV (reference sequence). Unmatched junction bases numbered 6, after V lost 6 bases and J lost 3 bases. The CDR3 DNA sequence: TGTGCCAGCAGGCGGCTAGCGGGAAACTACGAGCAGTACTTC. This codes for CASRRLAGNYEQYF.

The gene calls are TRBV2 and TRBJ1-1, with TRBD1 as a possible D gene (6 bases). CDR1 is SNHLY, CDR2 FYNNEI, per germline. Deletions cut 5 bases from V and 5 bases from J, with 12 bases between. CDR3 length: 13 amino acids. CDR3 protein: CASSIDRFTEAFF. CDR3 in DNA: TGTGCCAGCAGTATTGACAGGTTTACTGAAGCTTTCTTT. The entire variable domain, with the rest obtained from reference TRBV2 and TRBJ1-1, is as follows: EPEVTQTPSHQVTQMGQEVILRCVPISNHLYFYWYRQILGQKVEFLVSFYNNEISEKSEIFDDQFSVERPDGSNFTLKIRSTKLEDSAMYFCASSIDRFTEAFFGQGTRLTVV.

A single count supports this clone. V and J are TRBV9 and TRBJ2-1, with TRBD2 matching 11 bases. Germline V gene data show CDR1 as SGDLS and CDR2 as YYNGEE. V lost 3 bases and J lost 6; bases outside the gene matches: 8. The CDR3 runs 16 residues. CDR3 sequence: CASSARTSGSFNEQFF. CDR3 DNA sequence: TGTGCCAGCAGCGCAAGAACTAGCGGGAGTTTCAATGAGCAGTTCTTC.

The chain employs TRBV10-3 and TRBJ2-7; D gene uncertain. CDR3 size: 13 residues. Germline loops: CDR1 ENHRY, CDR2 SYGVKD. With 10 bases removed from V and 3 bases from J, the gap between germline ends came to 16 bases. In DNA, the CDR3 is TGTGCCACTCAAGCCAGGACCAACTACGAGCAGTACTTC. This codes for CATQARTNYEQYF.

V is TRBV9 and J is TRBJ2-3; TRBD1 agrees at 7 bases. The ends lost 0 bases at V and 6 bases at J; junction bases unmatched: 10. This CDR3 comprises 16 residues. Germline CDR1 and CDR2: SGDLS and YYNGEE. As DNA, the CDR3 is TGTGCCAGCAGCGTAGGCCACAGGGGAGCAGGCGATACGCAGTATTTT. Its protein product is CASSVGHRGAGDTQYF.

This chain uses TRBV11-2 with TRBJ2-7; D is perhaps TRBD1 or TRBD2 (5 bases each). This CDR3 has 13 amino acids. CDR1 and CDR2 from the germline V gene are SGHAT and FQNNGV. Trimming cost V 4 bases and J 6 bases, with 13 bases left between them. The CDR3 bases are TGTGCCAGCAGCTGGGACGGCCCGACCGAGCAGTACTTC. This encodes CASSWDGPTEQYF.

This clone was picked up one time. The V call is TRBV20-1, the J call TRBJ2-1; D tentatively reads TRBD1 or TRBD2 (5 bases each). Germline-derived CDR1 and CDR2 are DFQATT and SNEGSKA (reference sequence). The CDR3 length is 11 residues. The germline V and J ends were trimmed by 3 bases and 9 bases, with 9 bases remaining between them. CDR3 residues: CSASRGAEQFF. The CDR3 DNA is TGCAGTGCTAGCAGAGGGGCTGAGCAGTTCTTC.

This chain connects TRBV28 to TRBJ1-1, with a tentative D call TRBD1 (6 bases). V lost 6 bases, J lost 7 bases, and 12 bases lay in between. The CDR3 covers 12 residues. Germline loops: CDR1 MDHEN, CDR2 SYDVKM. The CDR3 region is CASRAGQSEAFF. The CDR3 DNA reads TGTGCCAGCAGGGCGGGACAAAGTGAAGCTTTCTTT.

This clone was observed once. This chain joins TRBV5-1 and TRBJ1-5; 12 bases line up with TRBD1. CDR1 and CDR2 from the germline V gene are SGHRS and YFSETQ. The CDR3 totals 18 residues. V lost 4 bases to trimming and J lost 1 base; unmatched junction nucleotides: 9. The CDR3 coding sequence is TGCGCCAGCAGCCCTGGGACAGGGGGCGCCGGGAGCAATCAGCCCCAGCATTTT. This translates into CASSPGTGGAGSNQPQHF.

About this clone itself: The sample carries other DNA sequences with the same CDR3. The V and J genes are TRBV27 and TRBJ2-7, with D possibly called TRBD1 or TRBD2 (5 bases each). Germline V CDR1 and CDR2: MNHEY, SMNVEV (reference sequence). V was pared by 6 bases and J by 2 bases, with 8 bases between. The CDR3 has 12 residues. The CDR3 protein is CASRQGPYEQYF. CDR3 coding DNA: TGTGCCAGCAGGCAGGGACCCTACGAGCAGTACTTC.

This rearrangement joins TRBV9 to TRBJ1-1; tentative D call: TRBD1 (5 bases). The V gene's germline CDR1 is SGDLS and CDR2 YYNGEE. The CDR3 is made up of 14 amino acids. Trimming left V 2 bases short and J 10 bases short, with 18 bases between. The CDR3 reads CASSVTSLSGGAFF. Here the CDR3 DNA reads TGTGCCAGCAGCGTCACTTCCCTGTCGGGGGGAGCTTTCTTT. Full variable domain (missing parts from reference TRBV9 and TRBJ1-1): DSGVTQTPKHLITATGQRVTLRCSPRSGDLSVYWYQQSLDQGLQFLIQYYNGEERAKGNILERFSAQQFPDLHSELNLSSLELGDSALYFCASSVTSLSGGAFFGQGTRLTVV.

The chain recombines TRBV6-1 with TRBJ2-2; possible D gene TRBD1, 6 bases. Trimming removed 10 bases from V and 2 bases from J, with 14 bases in between. Germline V gives CDR1 MNHNS, CDR2 SASEGT. The CDR3 covers 14 residues. The CDR3 nucleotides read TGTGCCACCAAAACAGGGCTAAACACCGGGGAGCTGTTTTTT. Encoded protein: CATKTGLNTGELFF.

The V and J genes are TRBV30 and TRBJ1-5; the match to TRBD1 covers 7 bases. The germline V gene encodes CDR1 GTSNPN and CDR2 SVGIG (reference sequence). The CDR3 has 13 amino acids. CDR3 DNA sequence: TGTGCGTACGCAGGGGGTCGCAATCAGCCCCAGCATTTT. Its translation: CAYAGGRNQPQHF. Using reference TRBV30 and TRBJ1-5 for the parts outside the CDR3, the full variable domain is SQTIHQWPATLVQPVGSPLSLECTVEGTSNPNLYWYRQAAGRGLQLLFYSVGIGQISSEVPQNLSASRPQDRQFILSSKKLLLSDSGFYLCAYAGGRNQPQHFGDGTRLSIL.

V gene TRBV13 combines with J gene TRBJ2-3, with TRBD1 identical over 7 bases. V was clipped by 3 bases and J by 4 bases; unmatched bases: 10. This CDR3 spans 16 amino acids. The germline V gene has CDR1 PRHDT and CDR2 FYEKMQ (reference sequence). The CDR3 nucleotides read TGTGCCAGCAGCTTCCGGGACAGCCCCCCCTCAGATACGCAGTATTTT. As protein: CASSFRDSPPSDTQYF.

V usage is TRBV28 and J usage is TRBJ1-5; no definite D call. The germline V gene has CDR1 MDHEN and CDR2 SYDVKM. Trimming took 5 bases from V and 6 from J, leaving 8 bases between them. This CDR3 contains 12 residues. CDR3 nucleotide sequence: TGTGCCAGCAGTCCCTTTATTCAGCCCCAGCATTTT. Amino acids: CASSPFIQPQHF.

The chain uses TRBV5-1 and TRBJ1-2, with a weak D call TRBD1 (6 bases). Trimming left V 2 bases short and J 4 bases short, with 12 bases between. Germline CDR1 reads SGHRS; CDR2 reads YFSETQ. The CDR3 totals 14 residues. CDR3 region: CASSLVRGPYGYTF. CDR3 nucleotides: TGCGCCAGCAGCTTAGTACGGGGGCCCTATGGCTACACCTTC.

This clone was detected only once. The genes are TRBV10-3 and TRBJ2-7; D is uncertain. This CDR3 has 13 amino acids. The germline V and J ends were trimmed by 8 bases and 1 base, with 12 bases remaining between them. Germline loops: CDR1 ENHRY, CDR2 SYGVKD. The chain's CDR3 is CAIGGMLSYEQYF. The CDR3 coding sequence is TGTGCCATCGGCGGAATGTTATCCTACGAGCAGTACTTC.

This sequence joins TRBV7-2 and TRBJ2-1, with D hard to call. With 1 base removed from V and 7 bases from J, the gap between germline ends came to 14 bases. The CDR3 runs 15 residues. From germline, CDR1 is SGHTA and CDR2 FQGNSA. In nucleotides, the CDR3 is TGTGCCAGCAGCTTAGAGGGTCCGGGCGAGAATGAGCAGTTCTTC. Protein sequence: CASSLEGPGENEQFF.

The chain carries TRBV28 and TRBJ2-7; D is perhaps TRBD1 or TRBD2 (5 bases each). The ends were cut back, 4 bases at V and 2 bases at J, with 18 bases in the middle. CDR1 and CDR2 (germline): MDHEN, SYDVKM. The CDR3 is 16 amino acids. Here the CDR3 reads CASSSDGGRATYEQYF. The CDR3 nucleotides are TGTGCCAGCAGTTCCGATGGGGGACGGGCAACCTACGAGCAGTACTTC.

V and J are TRBV5-8 and TRBJ2-1; no firm D call. This CDR3 is built from 13 residues. Trimming removed 2 bases at V and 4 bases at J, with 7 bases between. Germline V gene lookup returns CDR1 SGHTS and CDR2 YDEGEE. This chain's CDR3 is CASSFRGYNEQFF. The CDR3 DNA reads TGTGCCAGCAGCTTTCGAGGATACAATGAGCAGTTCTTC.

The rearrangement links TRBV2 to TRBJ2-1; TRBD2 aligns across 12 bases. Trimming at V came to 8 bases and at J to 3 bases, leaving 2 bases not matched to a gene. CDR1 is SNHLY, CDR2 FYNNEI, per germline. The CDR3 length is 14 residues. The DNA of the CDR3 is TGTGCCAGCCTACTAGCGGGAGGCTACAATGAGCAGTTCTTC. It specifies CASLLAGGYNEQFF.

V is TRBV7-2 and J is TRBJ2-3; D remains ambiguous. Trimming removed 0 bases at V and 6 bases at J, with 10 bases between. In germline, CDR1 is SGHTA, CDR2 FQGNSA. The CDR3 runs to 14 residues. CDR3 sequence (DNA): TGTGCCAGCAGCTTAGCAGTTTTGGGCGATACGCAGTATTTT. Protein sequence: CASSLAVLGDTQYF.

DNA of the CDR3: TGTGCCAGCGCTCGGGACATAAGAGACGCTGAAGCTTTCTTT. It yields the protein CASARDIRDAEAFF. V gene TRBV7-9 combines with J gene TRBJ1-1, with TRBD1 as a possible D gene (6 bases). The V end lost 8 bases, the J end lost 6 bases, and 19 bases lay between the germline ends. The CDR3 length is 14 residues. CDR1 is SEHNR and CDR2 is FQNEAQ in the germline V gene (reference sequence).

The rearrangement links TRBV28 to TRBJ2-5; TRBD1 is a possible D gene (6 bases). Deletions cut 8 bases from V and 5 bases from J, with 24 bases between. Germline V gene data show CDR1 as MDHEN and CDR2 as SYDVKM. The CDR3 runs 16 residues. This chain's CDR3 is CASRILGAETRETQYF. CDR3 nucleotides: TGTGCCAGCCGCATACTGGGGGCGGAGACTCGCGAGACCCAGTACTTC. Full variable domain (missing parts from reference TRBV28 and TRBJ2-5): DVKVTQSSRYLVKRTGEKVFLECVQDMDHENMFWYRQDPGLGLRLIYFSYDVKMKEKGDIPEGYSVSREKKERFSLILESASTNQTSMYLCASRILGAETRETQYFGPGTRLLVL.

The rearrangement uses TRBV7-3 and TRBJ2-1, with unresolved D. The V end lost 5 bases, the J end lost 6 bases, and 17 bases lay between the germline ends. This CDR3 is built from 15 residues. Germline CDR1 SGHTA, CDR2 FQGTGA. In DNA form, the CDR3 reads TGTGCCAGCAGCCCATCCCGAATCCCCTTCAATGAGCAGTTCTTC. Encoded protein: CASSPSRIPFNEQFF.

V usage is TRBV6-1 and J usage is TRBJ2-1; 10 bases are a match to TRBD2. The germline V gene encodes CDR1 MNHNS and CDR2 SASEGT. The CDR3 is 14 amino acids. Trimming at V came to 5 bases and at J to 9 bases, leaving 7 bases not matched to a gene. CDR3 sequence reads: CASSSGGGVSEQFF. For the CDR3, the DNA is TGTGCCAGCAGTAGCGGGGGGGGTGTAAGTGAGCAGTTCTTC.

V gene TRBV4-2 combines with J gene TRBJ1-5; D remains ambiguous. V was clipped by 0 bases and J by 6 bases, with 15 bases between them. Germline lookup yields CDR1 LGHNA and CDR2 YNFKEQ. The CDR3 has 16 amino acids. CDR3 bases: TGTGCCAGCAGCCAAGAGGAGGGAACACCCGGTCAGCCCCAGCATTTT. Residues: CASSQEEGTPGQPQHF.

V and J are TRBV18 and TRBJ2-2, with TRBD1 matching over 8 bases. The V segment lost 3 bases and the J segment 4 bases; nucleotides outside the gene matches: 7. Germline values: CDR1 KGHSH, CDR2 LQKENI. This CDR3 spans 16 amino acids. In DNA form, the CDR3 reads TGTGCCAGCTCACCCAGGGGACAGGAAAGCACCGGGGAGCTGTTTTTT. It codes for CASSPRGQESTGELFF.

This clone was recorded once. The chain has TRBV7-9 and TRBJ1-1, with D tentatively TRBD1 (5 bases). V was cut by 5 bases and J by 0 bases, with 13 bases left in between. Germline V gene data show CDR1 as SEHNR and CDR2 as FQNEAQ (reference sequence). The CDR3 sequence is 15 residues long. CDR3 sequence: CASSPTGGLNTEAFF. The CDR3 bases are TGTGCCAGCAGCCCCACCGGGGGTCTGAACACTGAAGCTTTCTTT. Full variable domain (missing parts from reference TRBV7-9 and TRBJ1-1): DTGVSQNPRHKITKRGQNVTFRCDPISEHNRLYWYRQTLGQGPEFLTYFQNEAQLEKSRLLSDRFSAERPKGSFSTLEIQRTEQGDSAMYLCASSPTGGLNTEAFFGQGTRLTVV.